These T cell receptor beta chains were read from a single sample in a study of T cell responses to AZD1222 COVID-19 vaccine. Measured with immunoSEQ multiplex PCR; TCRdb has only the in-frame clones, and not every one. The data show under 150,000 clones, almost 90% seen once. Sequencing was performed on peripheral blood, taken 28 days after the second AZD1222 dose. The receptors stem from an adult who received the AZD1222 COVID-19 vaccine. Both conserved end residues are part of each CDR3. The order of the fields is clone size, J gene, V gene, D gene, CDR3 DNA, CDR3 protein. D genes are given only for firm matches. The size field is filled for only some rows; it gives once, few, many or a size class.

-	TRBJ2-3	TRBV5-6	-	TGTGCCAGCAGCTTGCGGGCGGGGGCCTTCACAGATACGCAGTATTTT	CASSLRAGAFTDTQYF
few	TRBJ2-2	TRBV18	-	TGTGCCAGCTCACCGGGAGCCTCCGGGGAGCTGTTTTTT	CASSPGASGELFF
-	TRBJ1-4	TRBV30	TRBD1	TGTGCCTGGAGTAGGCAGGGGGGAGAACTGTTTTTT	CAWSRQGGELFF
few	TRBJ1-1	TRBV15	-	TGTGCCACCAGCACTTCTCGGACCGGCACTGAAGCTTTCTTT	CATSTSRTGTEAFF
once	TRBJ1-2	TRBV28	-	TGTGCCAGCAGTTTGATCGGGGGCGAGTCCATCTATGGCTACACCTTC	CASSLIGGESIYGYTF
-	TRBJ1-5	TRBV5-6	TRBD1	TGTGCCAGCAGTCTTTGGGGGGTGACAGGGGATCAGCCCCAGCATTTT	CASSLWGVTGDQPQHF
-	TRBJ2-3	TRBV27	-	TGTGCCAGCAGTTTATATAAGGGAACGCAGTATTTT	CASSLYKGTQYF
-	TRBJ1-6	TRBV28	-	TGTGCCAGCAGCCCCACTTTAGAGGGCTCACCCCTCCACTTT	CASSPTLEGSPLHF
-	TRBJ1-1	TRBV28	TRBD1	TGTGCCAGCAGTTGGGGACAGCACACTGAAGCTTTCTTT	CASSWGQHTEAFF
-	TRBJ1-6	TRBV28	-	TGTGCCACGCATTCACCCCTCCACTTT	CATHSPLHF
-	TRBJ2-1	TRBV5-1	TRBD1	TGCGCCAGCAGCTCAGGACAGGTGAGCTCCTACAATGAGCAGTTCTTC	CASSSGQVSSYNEQFF
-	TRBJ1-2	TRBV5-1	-	TGCGCCAGCTCTGGAGGTAGCTATGGCTACACCTTC	CASSGGSYGYTF
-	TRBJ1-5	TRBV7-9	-	TGTGCCAGCAGCTTAGGTCATACGGATAGCAATCAGCCCCAGCATTTT	CASSLGHTDSNQPQHF
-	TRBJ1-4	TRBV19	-	TGTGCCAGTAGCTTCGTCCAGCGGGGTGAAAAACTGTTTTTT	CASSFVQRGEKLFF
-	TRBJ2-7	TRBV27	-	TGTGCCAGCAGTTTAGGGCCCTCCTACGAGCAGTACTTC	CASSLGPSYEQYF
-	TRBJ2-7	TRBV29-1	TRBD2	TGCAGCGTTGAAGATCGGACTAGCGGGAGTGCTTACGAGCAGTACTTC	CSVEDRTSGSAYEQYF
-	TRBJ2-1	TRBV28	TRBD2	TGTGCCAGCAGCCGCCCGACTAGCGGGAGCTACAATGAGCAGTTCTTC	CASSRPTSGSYNEQFF
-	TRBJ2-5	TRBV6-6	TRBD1	TGTGCCACCAAACAGGGGACGAAAGAGACCCAGTACTTC	CATKQGTKETQYF
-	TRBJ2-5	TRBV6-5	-	TGTGCCAGCAGTATGGGCTCGACTCCCCAAGAGACCCAGTACTTC	CASSMGSTPQETQYF
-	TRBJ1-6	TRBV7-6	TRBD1	TGTGCCAGCAGCTGGGACAGGAATTCACCCCTCCACTTT	CASSWDRNSPLHF
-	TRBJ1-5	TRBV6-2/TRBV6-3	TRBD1	TGTGCCAGCAGCCGGCCTACAGGGGGGGATAGGTTCCAGCATTTT	CASSRPTGGDRFQHF
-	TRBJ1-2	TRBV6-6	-	TGCGCCAGCAGCCTTAGCGGGGAGGGCTACACCTTC	CASSLSGEGYTF